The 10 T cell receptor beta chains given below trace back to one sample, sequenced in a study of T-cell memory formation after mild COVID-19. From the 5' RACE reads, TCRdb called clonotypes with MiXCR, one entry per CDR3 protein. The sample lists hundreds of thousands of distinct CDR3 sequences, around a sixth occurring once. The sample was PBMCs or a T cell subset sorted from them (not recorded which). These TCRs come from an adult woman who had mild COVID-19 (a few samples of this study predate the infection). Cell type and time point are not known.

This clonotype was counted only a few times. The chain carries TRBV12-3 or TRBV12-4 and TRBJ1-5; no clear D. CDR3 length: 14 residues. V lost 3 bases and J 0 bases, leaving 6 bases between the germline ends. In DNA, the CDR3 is TGTGCCAGCAGTTTCTCTGATAGCAATCAGCCCCAGCATTTT. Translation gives CASSFSDSNQPQHF.

The CDR3 bases are TGTGCCAGCAGCCCCAGCGGCCAGCGGGGGACCTCCGCTAGCACAGATACGCAGTATTTT. Translating gives CASSPSGQRGTSASTDTQYF. The chain couples TRBV7-9 to TRBJ2-3, with 8 bases that match TRBD2. From germline, CDR1 is SEHNR and CDR2 FQNEAQ (reference sequence). V lost 5 bases, J lost 0 bases, and 19 bases stayed unmatched. The CDR3 has 20 residues.

CDR3 sequence: CASSIGQGGTDTQYF. The CDR3 DNA is TGTGCCAGTAGTATAGGACAGGGGGGCACAGATACGCAGTATTTT. J is TRBJ2-3 and V is TRBV19, with 9 bases lining up with TRBD1. The CDR3 is made up of 15 amino acids. Germline CDR1 reads LNHDA; CDR2 reads SQIVND (reference sequence). The ends lost 1 base at V and 1 base at J; junction bases unmatched: 0.

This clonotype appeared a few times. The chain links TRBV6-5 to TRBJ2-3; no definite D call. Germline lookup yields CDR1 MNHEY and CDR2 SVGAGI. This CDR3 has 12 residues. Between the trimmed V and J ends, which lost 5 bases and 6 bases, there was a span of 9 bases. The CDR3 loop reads CASSPSLDTQYF. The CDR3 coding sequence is TGTGCCAGCAGTCCCAGCTTGGATACGCAGTATTTT.

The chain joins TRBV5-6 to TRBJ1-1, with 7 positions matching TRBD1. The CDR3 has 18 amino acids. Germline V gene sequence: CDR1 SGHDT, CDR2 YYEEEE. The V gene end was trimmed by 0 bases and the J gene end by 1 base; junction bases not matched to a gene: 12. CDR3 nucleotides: TGTGCCAGCAGCTTGGAAATTCTTAAGGACAGGCCGAACACTGAAGCTTTCTTT. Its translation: CASSLEILKDRPNTEAFF.

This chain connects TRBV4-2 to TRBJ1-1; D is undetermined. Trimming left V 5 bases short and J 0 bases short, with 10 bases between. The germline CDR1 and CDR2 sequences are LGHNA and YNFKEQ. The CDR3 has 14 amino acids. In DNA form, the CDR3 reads TGTGCCAGCAGCAACCTGGAAATGAACACTGAAGCTTTCTTT. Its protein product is CASSNLEMNTEAFF.

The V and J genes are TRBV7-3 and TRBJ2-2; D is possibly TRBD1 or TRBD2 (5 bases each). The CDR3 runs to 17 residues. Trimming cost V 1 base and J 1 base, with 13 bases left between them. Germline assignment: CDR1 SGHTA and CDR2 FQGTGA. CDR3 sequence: CASSLSPGAGNTGELFF. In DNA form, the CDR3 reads TGTGCCAGCAGCTTAAGTCCCGGGGCAGGGAACACCGGGGAGCTGTTTTTT.

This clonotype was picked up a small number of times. CDR3 sequence (DNA): TGTGCTAGTGGTTTAGTTCGACAGGGGCCCTCCTATAATTCACCCCTCCACTTT. Residues: CASGLVRQGPSYNSPLHF. This chain uses TRBV12-5 with TRBJ1-6, with TRBD1 matching 8 bases. With 3 bases clipped from V and 0 bases from J, the junction kept 7 bases outside the gene matches. The CDR3 consists of 18 residues. CDR1 LGHNT and CDR2 FRNRAP come from the germline V gene. Drawing the rest from reference TRBV12-5 and TRBJ1-6, the complete variable domain is DARVTQTPRHKVTEMGQEVTMRCQPILGHNTVFWYRQTMMQGLELLAYFRNRAPLDDSGMPKDRFSAEMPDATLATLKIQPSEPRDSAVYFCASGLVRQGPSYNSPLHFGNGTRLTVT.

As DNA, the CDR3 is TGTGCCAGCAGCCAAGAACGACTAGCGGGGGACTACAATGAGCAGTTCTTC. This translates into CASSQERLAGDYNEQFF. The chain is built from TRBV4-2 and TRBJ2-1; 12 positions agree with TRBD2. With V trimmed by 0 bases and J by 3 bases, 3 bases remained unmatched. The CDR3 totals 17 residues. The germline gives CDR1 LGHNA, CDR2 YNFKEQ.

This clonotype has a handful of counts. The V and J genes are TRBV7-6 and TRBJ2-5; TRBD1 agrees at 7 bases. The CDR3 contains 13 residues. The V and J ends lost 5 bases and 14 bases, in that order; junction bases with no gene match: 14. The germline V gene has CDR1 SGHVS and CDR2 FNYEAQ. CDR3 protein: CASSPGTVDPTYF. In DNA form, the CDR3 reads TGTGCCAGCAGCCCCGGGACAGTCGACCCTACCTACTTC.